The 11 T cell receptor beta chains reported below all come from one sample, sequenced in a study of blood T cells in healthy people across ages. The authors ran a second PCR of about 7 to 11 cycles using a sample-barcoded 5' primer and a J-beta primer mix. TCRdb analysed the 5' RACE reads with MiXCR anew, one entry per CDR3 protein. The sample includes about 1.7 million distinct CDR3 sequences, 28% of them seen just once. What was sequenced was blood. The receptors here all came from a woman in her 30s in good health.

This clonotype has only a few counts. The J gene is TRBJ2-5, the V gene TRBV29-1; 8 positions match TRBD1. The end of the DNA aligns better with TRBJ2-7, so the J call may be wrong. CDR1 is SQVTM, CDR2 ANQGSEA, per germline. This CDR3 contains 13 residues. CDR3 coding DNA: TGCAGCGTTGAAGAAGACAGGGGCCACGAGCAGTACTTC. This encodes CSVEEDRGHEQYF.

This clonotype has only one observation. The chain combines TRBV12-3 or TRBV12-4 with TRBJ1-5, with TRBD1 matching over 7 bases. The CDR3 runs 14 residues. V lost 11 bases, J lost 3 bases, and 10 bases stayed unmatched. The chain's CDR3 is CASTTTGNNQPQHF. CDR3 nucleotides: TGTGCCTCCACGACGACAGGGAACAATCAGCCCCAGCATTTT.

The V call is TRBV7-2, the J call TRBJ2-1, with 7 bases identical to TRBD2. The CDR3 contains 14 residues. Germline V lookup: CDR1 SGHTA, CDR2 FQGNSA. V lost 6 bases to trimming and J lost 5 bases; unmatched junction nucleotides: 7. CDR3 region: CASRRAGLNNEQFF. As DNA, the CDR3 is TGTGCCAGCAGACGAGCGGGATTGAACAATGAGCAGTTCTTC.

This clonotype was seen a handful of times. V and J are TRBV7-2 and TRBJ1-6; 8 nucleotides match TRBD1. This CDR3 is 16 amino acids long. The germline CDR1 and CDR2 sequences are SGHTA and FQGNSA. V shed 3 bases and J 6 bases; nucleotides not matched to a gene: 7. This CDR3 is CASSFSTGVLNSPLHF. The CDR3 DNA sequence: TGTGCCAGCAGCTTTTCGACAGGGGTTCTTAATTCACCCCTCCACTTT. Full variable domain (rest looked up from reference TRBV7-2 and TRBJ1-6): GAGVSQSPSNKVTEKGKDVELRCDPISGHTALYWYRQSLGQGLEFLIYFQGNSAPDKSGLPSDRFSAERTGGSVSTLTIQRTQQEDSAVYLCASSFSTGVLNSPLHFGNGTRLTVT.

In its sample, this clonotype was seen a few times. The chain recombines TRBV20-1 with TRBJ2-5, with TRBD1 matching 8 bases. Germline assignment: CDR1 DFQATT and CDR2 SNEGSKA (reference sequence). The CDR3 totals 12 residues. CDR3 sequence: CRTDRGEETQYF. The CDR3 DNA reads TGCCGCACCGACAGGGGAGAAGAGACCCAGTACTTC.

The table lists this clonotype with many counts. V and J are TRBV12-3 or TRBV12-4 and TRBJ2-3, with 8 bases lining up with TRBD2. The length of the CDR3 is 13 residues. V dropped 3 bases and J dropped 4; count of bases not matched to a gene: 0. The CDR3, as DNA: TGTGCCAGCAGTTTGGGACTAGCAGATACGCAGTATTTT. It specifies CASSLGLADTQYF.

This clonotype was picked up a small number of times. The chain carries TRBV29-1 and TRBJ1-1; 7 nucleotides match TRBD1. Germline V gene lookup returns CDR1 SQVTM and CDR2 ANQGSEA. The V segment lost 7 bases and the J segment 7 bases; nucleotides outside the gene matches: 6. The CDR3 loop spans 11 amino acids. CDR3 sequence: CSETGLNEAFF. CDR3 DNA sequence: TGCAGCGAGACAGGGCTAAATGAAGCTTTCTTT.

The V and J genes are TRBV28 and TRBJ2-7; a weak D match, TRBD1 (6 bases). CDR3 length equals 15 residues. Looked up from germline, CDR1 is MDHEN and CDR2 is SYDVKM. Trimming shortened V by 5 bases and J by 3 bases, and 17 bases separated the two germline ends. The CDR3 nucleotides are TGTGCCAGCAGTGGGACCGAGGACAGAGTCTACGAGCAGTACTTC. It encodes CASSGTEDRVYEQYF.

This clonotype turned up a few times. The rearrangement links TRBV18 to TRBJ1-2; D is possibly TRBD1 (5 bases). Germline CDR1 reads KGHSH; CDR2 reads LQKENI. The CDR3 extends over 13 amino acids. V was cut by 4 bases and J by 11 bases, with 17 bases left in between. CDR3 coding DNA: TGTGCCAGCTCACGGGCAGGCGGGGACGTTTACACCTTC. Encoded protein: CASSRAGGDVYTF.

CDR3 sequence reads: CASRRQPGKSNEQFF. CDR3 DNA: TGTGCCAGCAGGCGACAGCCTGGCAAGTCCAATGAGCAGTTCTTC. The chain employs TRBV6-1 and TRBJ2-1; TRBD1 might be the D (5 bases). V lost 6 bases to trimming and J lost 6 bases, with 18 bases between them. This CDR3 spans 15 amino acids. Germline V gene lookup returns CDR1 MNHNS and CDR2 SASEGT.

Details on this clonotype: With a much larger clone just one base away, this may be a read error. The rearrangement joins TRBV6-6 to TRBJ2-5; D possibly matches TRBD1 or TRBD2 (6 bases each). This CDR3 has 14 amino acids. Trimming took off 7 bases at V and 11 bases at J, with 23 bases between the two ends. Germline loops: CDR1 MNHNY, CDR2 SVGAGI (reference sequence). CDR3 sequence reads: CASTKSGGGTEQYF. The DNA of the CDR3 is TGTGCCAGCACCAAGTCTGGGGGCGGGACTGAGCAGTACTTC.